One and the same sample provided the 6 T cell receptor beta chains below, sequenced in a study of shared clonotypes between healthy human individuals. Generated by immunoSEQ multiplex PCR, the TCRdb table keeps only in-frame clones and is missing some. The table shows hundreds of thousands of clones, with 96% occurring only once. Positive CCR7 selection of CD45RO-negative cells yielded the naive CD8 cells, and terminally differentiated effector memory CD45RA+ cells were excluded. The sequencing sample was made of naive CD8+ T cells sorted from blood. Receptors originate from a woman between 25 and 40 years old in good health.

The gene calls are TRBV20-1 and TRBJ1-2; D is ambiguous. V was pared by 5 bases and J by 7 bases, with 8 bases between. The length of the CDR3 is 10 residues. CDR1 and CDR2 (germline): DFQATT, SNEGSKA (reference sequence). The CDR3 loop reads CSAPLGGYTF. The CDR3 region has the DNA TGCAGTGCTCCCCTGGGTGGCTACACCTTC.

The chain employs TRBV5-1 and TRBJ2-7; 12 positions agree with TRBD2. The length of the CDR3 is 17 residues. The V gene's germline CDR1 is SGHRS and CDR2 YFSETQ. V was clipped by 3 bases and J by 0 bases; unmatched bases: 7. The CDR3 sequence is CASSSGLAGPGSYEQYF. The CDR3 region has the DNA TGCGCCAGCAGCTCCGGACTAGCGGGACCCGGCTCCTACGAGCAGTACTTC.

The chain carries TRBV16 and TRBJ2-1; unclear D gene. Germline CDR1 reads KGHSY; CDR2 reads FQNENV. The CDR3 is made up of 10 amino acids. The V gene lost 8 bases and the J gene lost 7 bases, with 6 bases spanning the gap. CDR3 sequence (DNA): TGTGCCAGCCGTGGGAATGAGCAGTTCTTC. This encodes CASRGNEQFF.

The chain has TRBV27 and TRBJ2-6; the D is unclear. The CDR3 loop spans 17 amino acids. Per the germline V gene, CDR1 is MNHEY and CDR2 is SMNVEV (reference sequence). V dropped 6 bases and J dropped 4 bases, with 19 bases sitting between them. CDR3 sequence (DNA): TGTGCCAGCAGAGGCAGGTATCTGGGATACGGGGCCAACGTCCTGACTTTC. It encodes CASRGRYLGYGANVLTF.

The rearrangement joins TRBV27 to TRBJ2-7, with 7 bases lining up with TRBD1. V shed 8 bases, J shed 3 bases, and the junction held 13 bases outside the gene matches. The CDR3 spans 15 residues. Germline CDR1 is MNHEY and CDR2 is SMNVEV (reference sequence). CDR3 nucleotides: TGTGCCAGCCGGCCCGGGACAGTGACAATCTACGAGCAGTACTTC. Its protein is CASRPGTVTIYEQYF.

The rearrangement links TRBV6-5 to TRBJ1-1; no clear D gene. Per germline, CDR1 MNHEY and CDR2 SVGAGI. The CDR3 has 13 residues. V was shortened by 3 bases and J by 7 bases, with 12 bases between the two germline ends. The chain's CDR3 is CASSYIGSLEAFF. CDR3 bases: TGTGCCAGCAGTTATATCGGCAGTCTTGAAGCTTTCTTT.